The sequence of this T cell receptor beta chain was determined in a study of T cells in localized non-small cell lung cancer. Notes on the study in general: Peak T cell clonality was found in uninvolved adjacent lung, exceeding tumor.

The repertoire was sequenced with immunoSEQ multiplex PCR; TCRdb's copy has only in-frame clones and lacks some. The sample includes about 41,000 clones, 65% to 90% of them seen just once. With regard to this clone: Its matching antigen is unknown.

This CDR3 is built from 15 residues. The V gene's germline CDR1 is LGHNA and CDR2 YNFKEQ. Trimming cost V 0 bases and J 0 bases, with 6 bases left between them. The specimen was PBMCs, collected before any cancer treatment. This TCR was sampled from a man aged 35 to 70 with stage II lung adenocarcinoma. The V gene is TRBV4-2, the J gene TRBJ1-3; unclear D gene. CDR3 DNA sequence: TGTGCCAGCAGCCAAGAATGGAGCTCTGGAAACACCATATATTTT. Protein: CASSQEWSSGNTIYF.